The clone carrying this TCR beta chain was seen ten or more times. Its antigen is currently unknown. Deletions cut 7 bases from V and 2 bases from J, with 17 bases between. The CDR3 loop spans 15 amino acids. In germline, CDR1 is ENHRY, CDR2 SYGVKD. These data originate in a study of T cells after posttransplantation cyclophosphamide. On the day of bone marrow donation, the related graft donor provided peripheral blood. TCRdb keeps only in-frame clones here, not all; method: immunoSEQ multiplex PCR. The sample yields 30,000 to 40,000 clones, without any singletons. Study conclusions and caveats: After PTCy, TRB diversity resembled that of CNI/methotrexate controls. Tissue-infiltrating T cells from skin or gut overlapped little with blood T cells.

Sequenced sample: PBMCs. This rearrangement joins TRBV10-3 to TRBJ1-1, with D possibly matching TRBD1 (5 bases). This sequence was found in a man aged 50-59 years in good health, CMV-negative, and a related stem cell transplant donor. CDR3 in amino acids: CAITPGLNLNTEAFF. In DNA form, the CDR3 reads TGTGCCATCACGCCAGGGCTGAACCTTAACACTGAAGCTTTCTTT.